The 29 T cell receptor beta chains listed next were all sequenced from one sample in a study of technical replicates of blood from a handful of donors. The table came from immunoSEQ multiplex PCR; TCRdb's copy has only in-frame clones and leaves some out. The sample has around 69,000 clones, roughly 90% seen once. Sequenced: PBMCs. All receptors come from a human donor in good health. Some clones in this sample may be carry-over from other donors' samples.

The CDR3 is CASSPQKNQPQHF. The CDR3 DNA is TGTGCCAGCTCACCGCAGAAGAATCAGCCCCAGCATTTT. This chain links TRBV18 with TRBJ1-5; D unresolved. Germline-derived CDR1 and CDR2 are KGHSH and LQKENI. V lost 3 bases, J lost 4 bases, and 7 bases lay in between. The CDR3 is made up of 13 amino acids.

This chain joins TRBV7-3 and TRBJ1-1, with a weak D call TRBD1 (6 bases). V gave up 4 bases and J gave up 1 base, with 10 bases separating them. Germline CDR1 reads SGHTA; CDR2 reads FQGTGA. This CDR3 has 14 amino acids. This chain's CDR3 is CASSWTATNTEAFF. The CDR3 DNA reads TGTGCCAGCAGCTGGACAGCCACGAACACTGAAGCTTTCTTT.

The J gene is TRBJ1-1, the V gene TRBV25-1; D perhaps matches TRBD1 (6 bases). The CDR3 runs to 14 residues. V lost 8 bases and J 7 bases, leaving 20 bases between the germline ends. Germline values: CDR1 MGHDK, CDR2 SYGVNS. For the CDR3, the DNA is TGTGCCAGCGGCACGGGAGGGGGGGGTGTTGAAGCTTTCTTT. This encodes CASGTGGGGVEAFF. The variable domain in full, with the rest retrieved from reference TRBV25-1 and TRBJ1-1, is EADIYQTPRYLVIGTGKKITLECSQTMGHDKMYWYQQDPGMELHLIHYSYGVNSTEKGDLSSESTVSRIRTEHFPLTLESARPSHTSQYLCASGTGGGGVEAFFGQGTRLTVV.

The V gene is TRBV25-1, the J gene TRBJ2-3; 9 bases fit TRBD2. Germline V gene lookup returns CDR1 MGHDK and CDR2 SYGVNS. This CDR3 comprises 16 residues. V shed 0 bases, J shed 8 bases, and the junction held 9 bases outside the gene matches. CDR3 residues: CASSEYREAGGGTQYF. The CDR3 coding sequence is TGTGCCAGCAGTGAATATCGGGAAGCGGGAGGAGGTACGCAGTATTTT. Complete variable domain (other parts from reference TRBV25-1 and TRBJ2-3): EADIYQTPRYLVIGTGKKITLECSQTMGHDKMYWYQQDPGMELHLIHYSYGVNSTEKGDLSSESTVSRIRTEHFPLTLESARPSHTSQYLCASSEYREAGGGTQYFGPGTRLTVL.

For the CDR3, the DNA is TGTGCCAGCTCACCCTCGGTTGGGGCCCCTCGGGAGCAGTACTTC. Translating it yields CASSPSVGAPREQYF. The chain combines TRBV18 with TRBJ2-7, with TRBD1 as a possible D gene (5 bases). This CDR3 contains 15 residues. Germline assignment: CDR1 KGHSH and CDR2 LQKENI. Trimming shortened V by 3 bases and J by 7 bases, and 19 bases separated the two germline ends.

V gene TRBV7-9 combines with J gene TRBJ1-1; a possible D gene is TRBD1 (5 bases). Germline lookup yields CDR1 SEHNR and CDR2 FQNEAQ (reference sequence). CDR3 length equals 14 residues. Trimming cost V 6 bases and J 1 base, with 12 bases left between them. The CDR3 loop reads CASSSSTGNTEAFF. CDR3 in DNA: TGTGCCAGCAGTTCTTCCACAGGGAACACTGAAGCTTTCTTT.

The chain employs TRBV2 and TRBJ2-5; D is uncertain. From germline, CDR1 is SNHLY and CDR2 FYNNEI. This CDR3 is 13 amino acids long. The V end was cut by 6 bases, the J end by 1 base, with 9 bases between. This CDR3 is CASRYQIQETQYF. The CDR3 bases are TGTGCCAGCAGATACCAGATCCAAGAGACCCAGTACTTC.

The chain joins TRBV7-9 to TRBJ2-2; possible D gene TRBD2, 6 bases. Germline CDR1 reads SEHNR; CDR2 reads FQNEAQ (reference sequence). Trimming stripped 4 bases from V and 0 bases from J, with 18 bases between. The CDR3 is 18 residues long. The CDR3 here is CASSSPGQRASNTGELFF. The CDR3 nucleotides read TGTGCCAGCAGCTCCCCTGGGCAGCGGGCCTCGAACACCGGGGAGCTGTTTTTT.

The J gene is TRBJ1-3, the V gene TRBV7-8; TRBD1 matches at 7 bases. V trimming: 5 bases; J trimming: 8 bases; junction bases outside the gene matches: 12. Germline assignment: CDR1 SGHVS and CDR2 FQNEAQ. The CDR3 is 15 amino acids. The CDR3: CASSVRGQLGDTIYF. DNA of the CDR3: TGTGCCAGCAGCGTACGGGGACAGCTTGGGGACACCATATATTTT.

The V gene is TRBV7-9, the J gene TRBJ2-2; D is undetermined. V was clipped by 2 bases and J by 3 bases, with 7 bases between them. The V gene's germline CDR1 is SEHNR and CDR2 FQNEAQ (reference sequence). The CDR3 totals 14 residues. The CDR3 is CASSLSTDTGELFF. As DNA, the CDR3 is TGTGCCAGCAGCTTAAGTACTGACACCGGGGAGCTGTTTTTT.

The chain employs TRBV19 and TRBJ2-5; D is unresolved. Germline CDR1 reads LNHDA; CDR2 reads SQIVND (reference sequence). The CDR3 covers 13 residues. Trimming took 4 bases from V and 5 from J, leaving 11 bases between them. Here the CDR3 reads CASSNLVRETQYF. In DNA form, the CDR3 reads TGTGCCAGTAGTAACCTCGTGAGGGAGACCCAGTACTTC.

The genes are TRBV6-5 and TRBJ2-1; tentative D call: TRBD1 (5 bases). The V gene lost 2 bases and the J gene lost 0 bases, with 5 bases spanning the gap. The germline gives CDR1 MNHEY, CDR2 SVGAGI. The CDR3 has 14 residues. Here the CDR3 reads CASSYQGSYNEQFF. The CDR3 nucleotides are TGTGCCAGCAGTTACCAGGGCTCCTACAATGAGCAGTTCTTC.

The chain couples TRBV5-1 to TRBJ2-3; no firm D call. The germline V gene has CDR1 SGHRS and CDR2 YFSETQ. The CDR3 consists of 16 residues. Trimming removed 4 bases from V and 0 bases from J, with 15 bases in between. CDR3 DNA: TGCGCCAGCAGCCTAACTTTTGCGGCTAGCACAGATACGCAGTATTTT. This encodes CASSLTFAASTDTQYF. Filled out from reference TRBV5-1 and TRBJ2-3, the complete variable domain reads KAGVTQTPRYLIKTRGQQVTLSCSPISGHRSVSWYQQTPGQGLQFLFEYFSETQRNKGNFPGRFSGRQFSNSRSEMNVSTLELGDSALYLCASSLTFAASTDTQYFGPGTRLTVL.

The chain links TRBV7-6 to TRBJ1-1, with D uncertain. This CDR3 has 13 residues. V lost 6 bases and J 0 bases, leaving 8 bases between the germline ends. Germline CDR1 is SGHVS and CDR2 is FNYEAQ. CDR3: CASRVGVNTEAFF. CDR3 nucleotides: TGTGCCAGCAGGGTGGGCGTGAACACTGAAGCTTTCTTT.

This clone has a handful of counts. This chain uses TRBV19 with TRBJ2-1; D may be TRBD2 (7 bases). The CDR3 has 15 residues. Trimming removed 9 bases at V and 2 bases at J, with 17 bases between. Germline V gene sequence: CDR1 LNHDA, CDR2 SQIVND (reference sequence). The CDR3 loop reads CASRGAASPYNEQFF. The CDR3 DNA follows: TGTGCCAGCCGGGGGGCAGCCAGCCCCTACAATGAGCAGTTCTTC.

The gene calls are TRBV7-2 and TRBJ1-2, with TRBD1 as a possible D gene (6 bases). The CDR3 is made up of 15 amino acids. V dropped 5 bases and J dropped 5 bases, with 18 bases sitting between them. The V gene's germline CDR1 is SGHTA and CDR2 FQGNSA. As DNA, the CDR3 is TGTGCCAGCAGCCGAGAGTCAGGGAGGGGGTATGGCTACACCTTC. Its translation: CASSRESGRGYGYTF.

The chain uses TRBV19 and TRBJ1-4, with a weak D call TRBD1 (5 bases). Looked up from germline, CDR1 is LNHDA and CDR2 is SQIVND (reference sequence). V was cut by 5 bases and J by 3 bases, with 13 bases left in between. The CDR3 sequence is 15 residues long. The CDR3, as DNA: TGTGCCAGTAGTTCTGCGGGACGGTCTAATGAAAAACTGTTTTTT. Amino acids: CASSSAGRSNEKLFF.

The V and J genes are TRBV5-5 and TRBJ2-3; 12 nucleotides match TRBD2. The CDR3 consists of 15 residues. V gave up 4 bases and J gave up 4 bases; unmatched junction bases: 4. Germline V gene sequence: CDR1 SGHKS, CDR2 YYEKEE (reference sequence). This chain's CDR3 is CASSPTSGSADTQYF. The CDR3 bases are TGTGCCAGCAGCCCGACTAGCGGGAGTGCAGATACGCAGTATTTT.

This clone was seen just once. This chain uses TRBV6-1 with TRBJ2-7; 9 positions agree with TRBD1. With V trimmed by 5 bases and J by 3 bases, 8 bases remained unmatched. The germline V gene encodes CDR1 MNHNS and CDR2 SASEGT. The CDR3 extends over 15 amino acids. This CDR3 reads CASSHEPGQGYEQYF. Written as DNA, the CDR3 is TGTGCCAGCAGTCACGAGCCGGGACAGGGCTACGAGCAGTACTTC.

The chain combines TRBV9 with TRBJ2-1; D not resolved. V was cut by 4 bases and J by 0 bases, with 11 bases left in between. The CDR3 contains 15 residues. CDR1 SGDLS and CDR2 YYNGEE come from the germline V gene. The CDR3 coding sequence is TGTGCCAGCAGCCGCGCTCTAAGCTCCTACAATGAGCAGTTCTTC. Translating gives CASSRALSSYNEQFF.

This chain connects TRBV7-2 to TRBJ2-2; 9 positions agree with TRBD2. The ends lost 1 base at V and 7 bases at J; junction bases unmatched: 4. Germline V gene data show CDR1 as SGHTA and CDR2 as FQGNSA. This CDR3 region has 15 residues. DNA for the CDR3: TGTGCCAGCAGCTTAGGCGGGGGGGCCGTCGGGGAGCTGTTTTTT. Protein product: CASSLGGGAVGELFF.

This chain connects TRBV6-5 to TRBJ2-7; 8 bases fit TRBD2. The CDR3 loop spans 13 amino acids. Germline V gives CDR1 MNHEY, CDR2 SVGAGI. The trim removed 5 bases at V and 13 bases at J, leaving 13 bases unmatched. The CDR3 coding sequence is TGTGCCAGCAGTCCCTGGATCGGGGGGGCCGGCTACTTC. As protein: CASSPWIGGAGYF.

The rearrangement joins TRBV15 to TRBJ2-5, with TRBD1 matching 7 bases. Germline assignment: CDR1 LNHNV and CDR2 YYDKDF (reference sequence). Trimming removed 1 base from V and 1 base from J; junction bases left unmatched: 3. CDR3 length: 15 residues. This chain's CDR3 is CATSRVPGGQETQYF. The CDR3 nucleotides are TGTGCCACCAGCAGAGTGCCAGGGGGCCAAGAGACCCAGTACTTC.

This clone was observed a few times. CDR3 DNA sequence: TGTGCCTGGAGTGTACGGGTTCTCAGACAGGGCGACCAAGAGACCCAGTACTTC. Translated, it gives CAWSVRVLRQGDQETQYF. The chain recombines TRBV30 with TRBJ2-5; 7 bases align to TRBD1. The CDR3 consists of 18 residues. J was trimmed by 0 bases and V by 0 bases; bases with no gene match: 13. Germline lookup yields CDR1 GTSNPN and CDR2 SVGIG (reference sequence). The variable domain in full, completed from reference TRBV30 and TRBJ2-5, reads SQTIHQWPATLVQPVGSPLSLECTVEGTSNPNLYWYRQAAGRGLQLLFYSVGIGQISSEVPQNLSASRPQDRQFILSSKKLLLSDSGFYLCAWSVRVLRQGDQETQYFGPGTRLLVL.

The rearrangement uses TRBV4-1 and TRBJ1-1; 9 bases match TRBD1. Germline V gives CDR1 MGHRA, CDR2 YSYEKL. Trimming at V came to 0 bases and at J to 11 bases, leaving 7 bases not matched to a gene. There are 14 residues in the CDR3. The CDR3 DNA sequence: TGCGCCAGCAGCCAAGACAGGAACAGGGGGCGGGCTTTCTTT. Translated, it gives CASSQDRNRGRAFF.

The chain uses TRBV12-5 and TRBJ2-1, with TRBD2 matching 10 bases. The CDR3 length is 13 residues. V was clipped by 7 bases and J by 7 bases; unmatched bases: 4. In germline, CDR1 is LGHNT, CDR2 FRNRAP. In DNA, the CDR3 is TGTGCTAGTGCCAGTAGCGGGGGGAATGAGCAGTTCTTC. Its translation: CASASSGGNEQFF.

J is TRBJ1-1 and V is TRBV4-2; 7 bases agree with TRBD1. Trimming cost V 3 bases and J 4 bases; bases outside gene matches: 5. This CDR3 has 14 amino acids. Germline CDR1 and CDR2: LGHNA and YNFKEQ. DNA for the CDR3: TGTGCCAGCAGCCAGGGACAGTTATCCACTGAAGCTTTCTTT. Translating gives CASSQGQLSTEAFF.

The gene calls are TRBV21-1 and TRBJ2-1; whether TRBD2, the table's D call, matches the DNA was not checked. TRBV21-1 is a known pseudogene. This CDR3 is 21 amino acids long. The CDR3 DNA is TGTGCCAGCAGCAATCTTCGACAGGGGTTAGCGGGGGGCCCTCTCTACAATGAGCAGTTCTTC. Amino acids: CASSNLRQGLAGGPLYNEQFF.

This sequence joins TRBV15 and TRBJ1-1; unclear D gene. Germline CDR1 reads LNHNV; CDR2 reads YYDKDF (reference sequence). This CDR3 has 15 residues. V was pared by 2 bases and J by 4 bases, with 14 bases between. Here the CDR3 reads CATSRRTGSITEAFF. The CDR3 coding sequence is TGTGCCACCAGCAGACGGACGGGGAGTATCACTGAAGCTTTCTTT.